Presented here are 20 T cell receptor beta chains from one specimen sequenced in a study of cytomegalovirus exposure and HLA in healthy donors. In the PCR, 60 Vbeta and 13 Jbeta primers were used. Assay: immunoSEQ multiplex PCR; the TCRdb copy retains only in-frame clones and omits some. The repertoire consists of approximately 150,000 clones, with 60% to 80% occurring once and the leading ten covering 4% to 5%. Sequenced sample: PBMCs. The receptors come from a man between 18 and 29 years old in good health and CMV-seropositive.

The genes are TRBV5-8 and TRBJ2-1, with a tentative D call TRBD1 (6 bases). This CDR3 spans 14 amino acids. V lost 0 bases and J 8 bases, leaving 12 bases between the germline ends. CDR1 and CDR2 from the germline V gene are SGHTS and YDEGEE. The CDR3 DNA is TGTGCCAGCAGCTTGGGCCCTGGGGGCGATGAGCAGTTCTTC. Translating gives CASSLGPGGDEQFF.

This chain's CDR3 is CASSLGGQGAAGYTF. The CDR3 nucleotides are TGTGCCAGCAGTTTGGGGGGACAGGGGGCTGCTGGCTACACCTTC. This rearrangement joins TRBV28 to TRBJ1-2, with 12 positions matching TRBD1. Per germline, CDR1 MDHEN and CDR2 SYDVKM. The CDR3 length is 15 residues. After removal of 3 bases from V and 7 bases from J, the junction contained 6 bases not matched to a gene.

This chain joins TRBV25-1 and TRBJ2-1, with TRBD2 as a possible D gene (6 bases). V was trimmed by 3 bases and J by 2 bases, leaving 14 bases between them. The CDR3 sequence is 16 residues long. The germline gives CDR1 MGHDK, CDR2 SYGVNS. Here the CDR3 DNA reads TGTGCCAGCAGTGAGGGGGGTAAGCAGACCTACAATGAGCAGTTCTTC. This sequence encodes CASSEGGKQTYNEQFF. The full variable domain, its missing parts supplied by reference TRBV25-1 and TRBJ2-1, is EADIYQTPRYLVIGTGKKITLECSQTMGHDKMYWYQQDPGMELHLIHYSYGVNSTEKGDLSSESTVSRIRTEHFPLTLESARPSHTSQYLCASSEGGKQTYNEQFFGPGTRLTVL.

The rearrangement uses TRBV25-1 and TRBJ1-2; D gene unclear. Trimming removed 4 bases at V and 8 bases at J, with 14 bases between. The CDR3 sequence is 13 residues long. The germline V gene has CDR1 MGHDK and CDR2 SYGVNS. The CDR3 sequence is CASSVAPSEGYTF. CDR3 bases: TGTGCCAGCAGTGTAGCTCCCTCGGAAGGCTACACCTTC.

This chain links TRBV30 with TRBJ2-1; tentatively, D is TRBD2 (6 bases). Germline V gene lookup returns CDR1 GTSNPN and CDR2 SVGIG (reference sequence). V was clipped by 1 base and J by 1 base, with 14 bases between them. CDR3 size: 16 residues. The CDR3, as DNA: TGTGCCTGGAGTGGGCAGGGACTGATTTCCTACAATGAGCAGTTCTTC. Residues: CAWSGQGLISYNEQFF.

The chain joins TRBV6-1 to TRBJ1-1, with 10 bases that match TRBD1. The V and J ends lost 4 bases and 1 base, in that order; junction bases with no gene match: 3. The germline V gene has CDR1 MNHNS and CDR2 SASEGT. This CDR3 comprises 15 residues. The CDR3 coding sequence is TGTGCCAGCAGTGGGGACAGGGGCGGGAACACTGAAGCTTTCTTT. Amino acid sequence: CASSGDRGGNTEAFF.

The V call is TRBV6-4, the J call TRBJ2-3, with D maybe TRBD2 (5 bases). There are 15 residues in the CDR3. Germline lookup yields CDR1 MRHNA and CDR2 SNTAGT. V was trimmed by 6 bases and J by 1 base, leaving 14 bases between them. The CDR3 reads CASSSGVRGTDTQYF. The DNA of the CDR3 is TGTGCCAGCAGCTCCGGGGTGCGAGGCACAGATACGCAGTATTTT.

V gene TRBV6-5 combines with J gene TRBJ2-5, with 10 positions matching TRBD1. Trimming at V came to 6 bases and at J to 4 bases, leaving 5 bases not matched to a gene. Germline loops: CDR1 MNHEY, CDR2 SVGAGI. There are 14 residues in the CDR3. The CDR3 loop is CASSSDRGPETQYF. CDR3 DNA: TGTGCCAGCAGCTCTGACAGGGGGCCAGAGACCCAGTACTTC.

Within the sample, this clone is large (0.1 to 1%). The chain carries TRBV10-3 and TRBJ2-5, with D maybe TRBD1 (6 bases). V lost 10 bases and J lost 3, with 21 bases in between. CDR3 length: 15 amino acids. The V gene's germline CDR1 is ENHRY and CDR2 SYGVKD. CDR3 DNA sequence: TGTGCCACCGAAGAAGAGGGGGTCAGTAAAGAGACCCAGTACTTC. As protein: CATEEEGVSKETQYF.

This clone was picked up a small number of times. The rearrangement uses TRBV11-2 and TRBJ1-1; D is unresolved. The ends were cut back, 4 bases at V and 1 base at J, with 10 bases in the middle. CDR1 is SGHAT and CDR2 is FQNNGV in the germline V gene. The CDR3 is made up of 14 amino acids. The CDR3 reads CASSSSTKNTEAFF. The CDR3 coding sequence is TGTGCCAGCAGCTCCTCCACAAAGAACACTGAAGCTTTCTTT. Full variable domain (rest looked up from reference TRBV11-2 and TRBJ1-1): EAGVAQSPRYKIIEKRQSVAFWCNPISGHATLYWYQQILGQGPKLLIQFQNNGVVDDSQLPKDRFSAERLKGVDSTLKIQPAKLEDSAVYLCASSSSTKNTEAFFGQGTRLTVV.

The chain uses TRBV5-1 and TRBJ1-2; D perhaps matches TRBD1 (6 bases). Germline V lookup: CDR1 SGHRS, CDR2 YFSETQ. The CDR3 has 14 residues. V was cut by 1 base and J by 6 bases, with 13 bases left in between. CDR3 sequence (DNA): TGCGCCAGCAGCTTGATGTCAGGGGAGAATGGCTACACCTTC. Its translation is CASSLMSGENGYTF.

The chain has TRBV6-1 and TRBJ2-5; 7 positions agree with TRBD1. Trimming removed 6 bases from V and 1 base from J; junction bases left unmatched: 8. The germline V gene has CDR1 MNHNS and CDR2 SASEGT. The CDR3 contains 15 residues. CDR3 sequence: CASSPLRDSQETQYF. CDR3 sequence (DNA): TGTGCCAGCAGCCCCCTCCGGGACAGCCAAGAGACCCAGTACTTC.

The chain carries TRBV15 and TRBJ2-2; TRBD2 aligns across 9 bases. V lost 8 bases, J lost 4 bases, and 11 bases stayed unmatched. CDR1 is LNHNV and CDR2 is YYDKDF in the germline V gene (reference sequence). The length of the CDR3 is 16 residues. CDR3: CATGWVAGVRTGELFF. In DNA, the CDR3 is TGTGCCACCGGGTGGGTAGCGGGAGTACGCACCGGGGAGCTGTTTTTT. Supplemented by reference TRBV15 and TRBJ2-2, the full variable domain reads DAMVIQNPRYQVTQFGKPVTLSCSQTLNHNVMYWYQQKSSQAPKLLFHYYDKDFNNEADTPDNFQSRRPNTSFCFLDIRSPGLGDTAMYLCATGWVAGVRTGELFFGEGSRLTVL.

The chain has TRBV5-1 and TRBJ1-6; D is possibly TRBD1 (5 bases). The germline V gene has CDR1 SGHRS and CDR2 YFSETQ. V lost 2 bases, J lost 4 bases, and 31 bases lay in between. The length of the CDR3 is 22 residues. CDR3 protein: CASSLNRRDRVRTGKYNSPLHF. The DNA of the CDR3 is TGCGCCAGCAGCTTAAACAGGCGGGATAGGGTAAGGACGGGTAAATATAATTCACCCCTCCACTTT.

This chain joins TRBV12-5 and TRBJ2-7, with D perhaps matching TRBD2 (6 bases). Germline values: CDR1 LGHNT, CDR2 FRNRAP. V lost 5 bases to trimming and J lost 4 bases, with 21 bases between them. The CDR3 runs 16 residues. CDR3 coding DNA: TGTGCTAGTGGTGGCCCCGGGGGACGTGGTTCATACGAGCAGTACGTC. Its protein product is CASGGPGGRGSYEQYV.

This clone was picked up one time. This chain joins TRBV2 and TRBJ2-7, with TRBD1 matching over 12 bases. CDR3 length: 13 amino acids. With 6 bases clipped from V and 6 bases from J, the junction kept 3 bases outside the gene matches. Germline loops: CDR1 SNHLY, CDR2 FYNNEI. For the CDR3, the DNA is TGTGCCAGCAGGGGACAGGGGGCTGCCGAGCAGTACGTC. Protein product: CASRGQGAAEQYV.

As for this clone: An end of the junction differs from the germline gene, which may be a read error. V usage is TRBV4-1 and J usage is TRBJ2-1; 9 nucleotides line up with TRBD1. This CDR3 has 14 amino acids. Germline-derived CDR1 and CDR2 are MGHRA and YSYEKL. This CDR3 is CARSTGTGWDEQFF. The CDR3 coding sequence is TGCGCCCGCAGCACCGGGACAGGGTGGGATGAGCAGTTCTTC.

The chain recombines TRBV5-1 with TRBJ1-1; no clear D. Germline V gene lookup returns CDR1 SGHRS and CDR2 YFSETQ. The CDR3 runs to 14 residues. V was clipped by 0 bases and J by 3 bases, with 9 bases between them. CDR3 bases: TGCGCCAGCAGCTTGGTAGGAGCTCACACTGAAGCTTTCTTT. It codes for CASSLVGAHTEAFF.

The chain employs TRBV10-2 and TRBJ2-2, with 9 bases fitting TRBD2. V gave up 11 bases and J gave up 7 bases; unmatched junction bases: 11. Germline CDR1 reads WSHSY; CDR2 reads SAAADI. The CDR3 is 14 residues long. The CDR3 is CAGGASGTDGELFF. The CDR3 DNA follows: TGCGCCGGGGGGGCTAGCGGGACTGACGGGGAGCTGTTTTTT.

The J gene is TRBJ2-3, the V gene TRBV7-9, with D perhaps TRBD2 (6 bases). CDR3 size: 16 residues. V was trimmed by 5 bases and J by 0 bases, leaving 15 bases between them. Germline CDR1 reads SEHNR; CDR2 reads FQNEAQ (reference sequence). CDR3 sequence: CASSASSAISTDTQYF. The CDR3 nucleotides read TGTGCCAGCAGCGCCTCTAGCGCCATCAGCACAGATACGCAGTATTTT.